A selection of T cell receptor beta chains follows, all from one sample in a study of blood T cells in healthy people across ages. TCRdb re-called the 5' RACE reads with MiXCR, one entry per CDR3 protein. The sample contains approximately 780,000 distinct CDR3 sequences, around a quarter of which appear only once. The same sample was also studied in work on T cells of mothers and their children.

Sequencing was performed on blood. All receptors come from a boy younger than 18 in good health. The CDR3 runs from the conserved cysteine through the conserved F or W. Fields, in order: V gene, J gene, clone size, D gene, CDR3 DNA, CDR3 protein. D genes are given only for firm matches. Where a row states a size, it is once, few, many or the class of an expanded clone; other rows omit it.

TRBV20-1	TRBJ2-3	.	.	TGCAGTGCTAGAGACCTTGTGGGGGCTAGCGGCACAGATACGCAGTATTTT	CSARDLVGASGTDTQYF
TRBV7-9	TRBJ2-7	.	.	TGTGCCAGCAGCTCCCTAGGGACTTCAGGAGACGAGCAGTACTTC	CASSSLGTSGDEQYF
TRBV27	TRBJ2-1	.	.	TGTGCCAGCAGTTTTGGCGGGGGCCGCAATGAGCAGTTCTTC	CASSFGGGRNEQFF
TRBV20-1	TRBJ2-2	.	.	TGCAGTGCTAGGAAGGGTAACACCGGGGAGCTGTTTTTT	CSARKGNTGELFF
TRBV6-5	TRBJ1-2	.	.	TGTGCCAGCAGTCCGCCGTCGGGGCAGCGGGGCTACACCTTC	CASSPPSGQRGYTF
TRBV28	TRBJ1-4	few	TRBD1	TGTGCCAGCAGTCACGGACAGGGACTTAATGAAAAACTGTTTTTT	CASSHGQGLNEKLFF
TRBV2	TRBJ2-1	.	TRBD2	TGTGCCAGCAGTAGGACTAGCGACGGGTTCTTC	CASSRTSDGFF
TRBV7-2	TRBJ2-6	once	TRBD2	TGTGCCAGCAGCTTAATAGCCCCCTCTAGCGGGAGTGTTGGGGCCAACGTCCTGACTTTC	CASSLIAPSSGSVGANVLTF
TRBV9	TRBJ1-1	.	TRBD1	TGTGCCAGCAGCCCGGGGACAGGCTACACTGAAGCTTTCTTT	CASSPGTGYTEAFF
TRBV11-2	TRBJ2-3	few	TRBD2	TGTGCCAGCAGCTTTTATGGGACTAGGGGCACAGATACGCAGTATTTT	CASSFYGTRGTDTQYF
TRBV20-1	TRBJ2-1	.	.	TGCAGTGCTAGGAGGAGTAATGAGCAGTTCTTC	CSARRSNEQFF
TRBV15	TRBJ2-5	.	.	TGTGCCACCAGCAGAGATCCGACCTTCCAAGAGACCCAGTACTTC	CATSRDPTFQETQYF
TRBV7-2	TRBJ2-7	.	.	TGTGCCAGCAGCTTTGTGGCCTACGAGCAGTACTTC	CASSFVAYEQYF
TRBV5-1	TRBJ2-1	.	.	TGCGCCAGCAGCGCCGGGATGGAATACAATGAGCAGTTCTTC	CASSAGMEYNEQFF
TRBV10-3	TRBJ2-7	.	.	TGTGCCATCAGTGAGGGGGTCCCCTACGAGCAGTACTTC	CAISEGVPYEQYF
TRBV5-5	TRBJ2-7	.	TRBD1	TGTGCCAGCTTCAGGACAGGGTCCTACGAGCAGTACTTC	CASFRTGSYEQYF
TRBV27	TRBJ1-4	.	TRBD1	TGTGCCAGCAGCCCCCTGGACAGGGTTGAAAAACTGTTTTTT	CASSPLDRVEKLFF
TRBV11-2	TRBJ2-7	few	.	TGTGCCAGCAGCTTAGGTAGGGGCCCCTCCTACGAGCAGTACTTC	CASSLGRGPSYEQYF
TRBV7-9	TRBJ1-1	.	TRBD1	TGTGCCAGCAGCCCCTGGACAGGGCACGACATTGTGTTCTTT	CASSPWTGHDIVFF
TRBV25-1	TRBJ2-4	once	.	TGTGCCAGCAGTGAATCGCCCGGGGGCATTCAGTACTTC	CASSESPGGIQYF
TRBV5-6	TRBJ2-7	few	TRBD2	TGTGCCAGCAGCCAAATTGGGGGGACTATCCGCGAGCAGTACTTC	CASSQIGGTIREQYF
TRBV2	TRBJ1-4	.	.	TGTGCCAGCAGTGGAGGACACACCGAGGCGGAAAAACTGTTTTTT	CASSGGHTEAEKLFF
TRBV11-2	TRBJ2-5	.	.	TGTGCCAGCAGCTTCGCGACTTATGGGGCCCAGTACTTC	CASSFATYGAQYF
TRBV2	TRBJ2-5	few	.	TGTGCCAGCGGTGAAAATGCGGGGGCGCAGACCCAGTACTTC	CASGENAGAQTQYF
TRBV30	TRBJ1-2	few	TRBD1	TGTGCCTGGGCCGGGGGACAGGGGGCTTCCCTGGGCACCTTC	CAWAGGQGASLGTF
TRBV7-9	TRBJ2-1	.	TRBD1	TGTGCCAGCAGCACCACAGGGGGTAACAATGAGCAGTTCTTC	CASSTTGGNNEQFF
TRBV24-1	TRBJ2-3	.	TRBD1	TGTGCCACCAGTGATTTGCGGGACAGCCTAAGCACAGATACGCAGTATTTT	CATSDLRDSLSTDTQYF
TRBV12-3/TRBV12-4	TRBJ2-7	few	.	TGTGCCAGCATCTCCGGGGGAAACACCTACGAGCAGTACTTC	CASISGGNTYEQYF
TRBV6-5	TRBJ2-5	few	.	TGTGCCAGCAGTTCGAACAGGGCTAAAGAGACCCAGTACTTC	CASSSNRAKETQYF
TRBV12-3/TRBV12-4	TRBJ2-3	few	.	TGTGCCAGCAGTTTAGGGCCCGGGGGCACAGATACGCAGTATTTT	CASSLGPGGTDTQYF
TRBV6-2/TRBV6-3	TRBJ1-5	.	.	TGTGCCAGCAGACAACAGAACCATCAGCCCCAGCATTTT	CASRQQNHQPQHF
TRBV19	TRBJ2-7	once	.	TGTGCCAGTAGTTCCCCTTGGAACGAGCAGTACTTC	CASSSPWNEQYF
TRBV6-5	TRBJ1-4	.	TRBD1	TGTGCCAGCAGTTCCACAGGGGCAACTAATGGAAAACTGTTTTTT	CASSSTGATNGKLFF
TRBV5-5	TRBJ2-7	few	TRBD1	TGTGCCAGCAGCTTGAGACAGGGGGCCTCGAGCTCCTACGAGCAGTACTTC	CASSLRQGASSSYEQYF